Listed here are 24 T cell receptor beta chains from one sample, sequenced in a study of blood T cell repertoires in COVID-19. The method was immunoSEQ multiplex PCR; TCRdb's version includes in-frame clones alone and lacks a portion of them. The table records approximately 170,000 clones, about 85% of them present only once. Sequencing used peripheral blood. Receptor source: a man in his thirties or forties with acute or convalescent COVID-19.

This clone was detected only a few times. The V gene is TRBV3-1 (or the pseudogene TRBV3-2), the J gene TRBJ1-5; 7 bases are shared with TRBD1. V lost 5 bases to trimming and J lost 0 bases; unmatched junction nucleotides: 4. CDR1 LGHDT and CDR2 YNNKEL come from the germline V gene (reference sequence). CDR3 length: 15 residues. CDR3: CASSLQGYSNQPQHF. The DNA of the CDR3 is TGTGCCAGCAGCTTACAGGGGTATAGCAATCAGCCCCAGCATTTT.

This clone was recorded once. The chain links TRBV6-5 to TRBJ1-5, with TRBD1 identical over 10 bases. This CDR3 region has 13 residues. With V trimmed by 9 bases and J by 8 bases, 7 bases remained unmatched. Germline V gene sequence: CDR1 MNHEY, CDR2 SVGAGI. The CDR3 DNA reads TGTGCCAGTTCCGACAGGGGGCTGAAGCCCCAGCATTTT. Residues: CASSDRGLKPQHF.

V gene TRBV4-1 combines with J gene TRBJ2-7; 7 bases are shared with TRBD2. CDR3 length: 13 residues. Germline V lookup: CDR1 MGHRA, CDR2 YSYEKL. Trimming took 3 bases from V and 4 from J; bases not matched to a gene: 3. The CDR3 sequence is CASSHPGLYEQYF. The CDR3 coding sequence is TGCGCCAGCAGCCATCCGGGACTATACGAGCAGTACTTC.

The chain links TRBV28 to TRBJ1-1; D is ambiguous. Per the germline V gene, CDR1 is MDHEN and CDR2 is SYDVKM. CDR3 length: 13 residues. V dropped 7 bases and J dropped 6 bases, with 15 bases sitting between them. The CDR3 DNA reads as TGTGCCAGCACCGGCGAGGGATGGGCTGAAGCTTTCTTT. As protein: CASTGEGWAEAFF. Looking up the rest from reference TRBV28 and TRBJ1-1 gives the full variable domain: DVKVTQSSRYLVKRTGEKVFLECVQDMDHENMFWYRQDPGLGLRLIYFSYDVKMKEKGDIPEGYSVSREKKERFSLILESASTNQTSMYLCASTGEGWAEAFFGQGTRLTVV.

This clone appeared once. The chain is built from TRBV4-1 and TRBJ2-3, with 10 bases identical to TRBD2. The CDR3 consists of 18 residues. Germline values: CDR1 MGHRA, CDR2 YSYEKL. The V segment lost 4 bases and the J segment 6 bases; nucleotides outside the gene matches: 16. This chain's CDR3 is CASSRQLGLAGDGDTQYF. The CDR3 nucleotides are TGCGCCAGCAGCCGTCAATTGGGTCTAGCGGGAGACGGTGATACGCAGTATTTT.

The chain carries TRBV10-3 and TRBJ1-2, with unresolved D. CDR3 length equals 11 residues. Germline CDR1 and CDR2: ENHRY and SYGVKD. V was clipped by 8 bases and J by 6 bases, with 10 bases between them. The CDR3 sequence is CAIGKADGYTF. CDR3 DNA sequence: TGTGCCATCGGTAAGGCGGATGGCTACACCTTC.

The chain uses TRBV7-6 and TRBJ1-4; no definite D call. Per the germline V gene, CDR1 is SGHVS and CDR2 is FNYEAQ. V gave up 3 bases and J gave up 8 bases, with 13 bases separating them. The CDR3 is 14 residues long. CDR3 residues: CASSLRGVGEKLFF. CDR3 nucleotides: TGTGCCAGCAGCTTGCGCGGGGTCGGAGAAAAACTGTTTTTT. Combining the CDR3 with reference TRBV7-6 and TRBJ1-4 gives the whole variable domain GAGVSQSPRYKVTKRGQDVALRCDPISGHVSLYWYRQALGQGPEFLTYFNYEAQQDKSGLPNDRFSAERPEGSISTLTIQRTEQRDSAMYRCASSLRGVGEKLFFGSGTQLSVL.

The chain couples TRBV11-2 to TRBJ1-1; a weak D match, TRBD1 (5 bases). The CDR3 consists of 17 residues. V shed 2 bases and J shed 0 bases, with 16 bases lying between them. The germline V gene encodes CDR1 SGHAT and CDR2 FQNNGV. The CDR3 DNA is TGTGCCAGCAGCTTAATTGCGCCGAGACAGTTGAACACTGAAGCTTTCTTT. Encoded protein: CASSLIAPRQLNTEAFF.

This chain links TRBV4-2 with TRBJ2-5; unclear D gene. The V and J ends lost 0 bases and 4 bases respectively, with 6 bases between them. CDR1 is LGHNA, CDR2 YNFKEQ, per germline. This CDR3 is 13 amino acids long. For the CDR3, the DNA is TGTGCCAGCAGCCAAGATCCAGGAGAGACCCAGTACTTC. Its protein is CASSQDPGETQYF.

The chain carries TRBV11-2 and TRBJ2-3; 8 bases match TRBD2. Trimming took 1 base from V and 3 from J; bases not matched to a gene: 6. The CDR3 has 16 residues. Germline V gives CDR1 SGHAT, CDR2 FQNNGV. Here the CDR3 reads CASSLVAGGLTDTQYF. The CDR3 coding sequence is TGTGCCAGCAGCTTAGTTGCGGGAGGATTGACAGATACGCAGTATTTT.

The chain is built from TRBV6-5 and TRBJ1-4; a weak D match, TRBD1 (5 bases). Germline V CDR1 and CDR2: MNHEY, SVGAGI. V was cut by 5 bases and J by 7 bases, with 14 bases left in between. CDR3 length equals 14 residues. The CDR3 region has the DNA TGTGCCAGCAGTCCCCGGGGGGAGAGTGAAAAACTGTTTTTT. Protein product: CASSPRGESEKLFF.

The genes are TRBV7-6 and TRBJ2-7, with D maybe TRBD2 (5 bases). This CDR3 has 13 amino acids. The V gene's germline CDR1 is SGHVS and CDR2 FNYEAQ. V was cut by 2 bases and J by 3 bases, with 8 bases left in between. In DNA, the CDR3 is TGTGCCAGCAGCTTAACGGGGAACTACGAGCAGTACTTC. Amino acids: CASSLTGNYEQYF.

The chain links TRBV7-8 to TRBJ1-1; D not certain. CDR3 length equals 13 residues. CDR1 is SGHVS, CDR2 FQNEAQ, per germline. Trimming removed 2 bases from V and 7 bases from J, with 11 bases in between. Written as DNA, the CDR3 is TGTGCCAGCAGCTTATATGAACATGGTGAAGCTTTCTTT. It is translated as CASSLYEHGEAFF.

The V call is TRBV19, the J call TRBJ2-1; 7 bases align to TRBD1. Germline loops: CDR1 LNHDA, CDR2 SQIVND (reference sequence). The length of the CDR3 is 15 residues. V trimming: 1 base; J trimming: 4 bases; junction bases outside the gene matches: 4. The CDR3 spells CASSIVMTGYNEQFF. CDR3 sequence (DNA): TGTGCCAGTAGTATAGTAATGACAGGGTACAATGAGCAGTTCTTC.

This chain links TRBV6-2 or TRBV6-3 with TRBJ2-5, with a tentative D call TRBD2 (6 bases). From germline, CDR1 is MNHEY and CDR2 SVGEGT. The CDR3 has 15 residues. Deletions cut 0 bases from V and 2 bases from J, with 10 bases between. The CDR3 protein is CASSYSGTLQETQYF. The CDR3 nucleotides read TGTGCCAGCAGTTACTCCGGGACTTTACAAGAGACCCAGTACTTC.

The chain joins TRBV7-3 to TRBJ2-3; 16 nucleotides match TRBD2. Germline V gene lookup returns CDR1 SGHTA and CDR2 FQGTGA. The CDR3 is made up of 18 amino acids. With 3 bases clipped from V and 5 bases from J, the junction kept 8 bases outside the gene matches. For the CDR3, the DNA is TGTGCCAGCAGCTTCGGCGGGACTAGCGGGGGGGCAGGAGATACGCAGTATTTT. It translates to CASSFGGTSGGAGDTQYF.

This clone has a count of ten or more. This same CDR3 is encoded by further DNA sequences in the sample. This rearrangement joins TRBV7-3 to TRBJ2-1; 8 bases match TRBD1. Trimming at V came to 2 bases and at J to 5 bases, leaving 2 bases not matched to a gene. Germline lookup yields CDR1 SGHTA and CDR2 FQGTGA. The length of the CDR3 is 14 residues. The CDR3 is CASSLGQGHNEQFF. CDR3 nucleotides: TGTGCCAGCAGCTTAGGACAGGGTCACAATGAGCAGTTCTTC.

The V gene is TRBV20-1, the J gene TRBJ2-7; maybe TRBD1 (7 bases). The CDR3 totals 16 residues. V lost 5 bases and J lost 1, with 21 bases in between. From germline, CDR1 is DFQATT and CDR2 SNEGSKA (reference sequence). CDR3 protein: CSAGDLGGTESYEQYF. The CDR3 nucleotides are TGCAGTGCTGGTGATCTAGGGGGGACAGAGTCCTACGAGCAGTACTTC.

The chain carries TRBV18 and TRBJ1-5, with a tentative D call TRBD1 (6 bases). This CDR3 region has 15 residues. The V end lost 3 bases, the J end lost 4 bases, and 13 bases lay between the germline ends. Germline V gene lookup returns CDR1 KGHSH and CDR2 LQKENI. CDR3 sequence reads: CASSPGHFGNQPQHF. Here the CDR3 DNA reads TGTGCCAGCTCACCGGGACACTTTGGTAATCAGCCCCAGCATTTT. The full variable domain, its missing parts supplied by reference TRBV18 and TRBJ1-5, is NAGVMQNPRHLVRRRGQEARLRCSPMKGHSHVYWYRQLPEEGLKFMVYLQKENIIDESGMPKERFSAEFPKEGPSILRIQQVVRGDSAAYFCASSPGHFGNQPQHFGDGTRLSIL.

The chain has TRBV19 and TRBJ1-1, with D possibly being TRBD1 (6 bases). Deletions cut 5 bases from V and 8 bases from J, with 15 bases between. The CDR3 spans 13 residues. The germline CDR1 and CDR2 sequences are LNHDA and SQIVND (reference sequence). The CDR3 DNA is TGTGCCAGTAGTCAATCTAAACAGGGAGAAGCTTTCTTT. Translating gives CASSQSKQGEAFF.

V and J are TRBV28 and TRBJ1-3; the D gene is possibly TRBD1 (6 bases). This CDR3 has 15 residues. V dropped 2 bases and J dropped 8 bases, with 16 bases sitting between them. Germline loops: CDR1 MDHEN, CDR2 SYDVKM. The chain's CDR3 is CASSLGGRGGDTIYF. In nucleotides, the CDR3 is TGTGCCAGCAGTTTAGGGGGCCGAGGGGGTGACACCATATATTTT. The variable domain in full, completed from reference TRBV28 and TRBJ1-3, reads DVKVTQSSRYLVKRTGEKVFLECVQDMDHENMFWYRQDPGLGLRLIYFSYDVKMKEKGDIPEGYSVSREKKERFSLILESASTNQTSMYLCASSLGGRGGDTIYFGEGSWLTVV.

Regarding this clone: The same CDR3 is also encoded by other DNA sequences in this sample. The chain links TRBV9 to TRBJ2-3; D gene unclear. Germline lookup yields CDR1 SGDLS and CDR2 YYNGEE. V lost 1 base and J 1 base, leaving 4 bases between the germline ends. CDR3 length equals 13 residues. The CDR3 is CASSVRGTDTQYF. CDR3 in DNA: TGTGCCAGCAGCGTACGGGGCACAGATACGCAGTATTTT.

V is TRBV7-9 and J is TRBJ1-1; no definite D call. CDR1 and CDR2 (germline): SEHNR, FQNEAQ (reference sequence). Trimming removed 0 bases from V and 13 bases from J, with 12 bases in between. The CDR3 is 12 residues long. The CDR3 DNA is TGTGCCAGCAGCTTAGCCTCAATCCCCGGTTTCTTT. It encodes CASSLASIPGFF. The full variable domain, rest sourced from reference TRBV7-9 and TRBJ1-1, is DTGVSQNPRHKITKRGQNVTFRCDPISEHNRLYWYRQTLGQGPEFLTYFQNEAQLEKSRLLSDRFSAERPKGSFSTLEIQRTEQGDSAMYLCASSLASIPGFFGQGTRLTVV.

The chain recombines TRBV6-5 with TRBJ1-5, with 10 bases fitting TRBD1. Trimming cost V 6 bases and J 6 bases; bases outside gene matches: 5. The CDR3 length is 14 residues. Germline-derived CDR1 and CDR2 are MNHEY and SVGAGI. The CDR3 coding sequence is TGTGCCAGCAGCGGGGGGACAGGGGTTCAGCCCCAGCATTTT. Protein sequence: CASSGGTGVQPQHF.